One and the same sample provided the 27 T cell receptor beta chains below, sequenced in a study of T cell responses to AZD1222 COVID-19 vaccine. The table came from immunoSEQ multiplex PCR; TCRdb's copy has only in-frame clones and leaves some out. The table lists approximately 130,000 clones, roughly 87% of them singletons. Material: peripheral blood, obtained 28 days after the second AZD1222 dose. The receptors derive from an adult who received the AZD1222 COVID-19 vaccine.

This chain uses TRBV6-5 with TRBJ1-3; D is ambiguous. The germline CDR1 and CDR2 sequences are MNHEY and SVGAGI. With 6 bases removed from V and 4 bases from J, the gap between germline ends came to 10 bases. This CDR3 contains 13 residues. The CDR3 bases are TGTGCCAGCAGATTAGGACTAGGAAACACCATATATTTT. Amino acids: CASRLGLGNTIYF.

V usage is TRBV4-2 and J usage is TRBJ2-5; 9 nucleotides agree with TRBD2. Unmatched junction bases numbered 8, after V lost 4 bases and J lost 5 bases. Germline V gene data show CDR1 as LGHNA and CDR2 as YNFKEQ. This CDR3 region has 15 residues. CDR3 in DNA: TGTGCCAGCAGCCCGATGCGGGGGGGCGACGAGACCCAGTACTTC. Amino acids: CASSPMRGGDETQYF.

V usage is TRBV12-3 or TRBV12-4 and J usage is TRBJ1-2; D is undetermined. This CDR3 region has 12 residues. V lost 8 bases and J 3 bases, leaving 10 bases between the germline ends. CDR3 region: CASSREHYGYTF. CDR3 nucleotides: TGTGCCAGCTCGAGGGAGCACTATGGCTACACCTTC.

This sequence joins TRBV28 and TRBJ1-1; D ambiguous. Germline V lookup: CDR1 MDHEN, CDR2 SYDVKM. Trimming took off 6 bases at V and 4 bases at J, with 15 bases between the two ends. This CDR3 is 14 amino acids long. CDR3 DNA sequence: TGTGCCAGCAGCCTAATCAGTGGTAGCACTGAAGCTTTCTTT. This sequence encodes CASSLISGSTEAFF.

This sequence joins TRBV7-2 and TRBJ2-7; D might be TRBD2 (5 bases). Germline V lookup: CDR1 SGHTA, CDR2 FQGNSA. This CDR3 spans 11 amino acids. V dropped 6 bases and J dropped 3 bases, with 6 bases sitting between them. The CDR3 region is CASRGDYEQYF. For the CDR3, the DNA is TGTGCCAGCAGGGGAGACTACGAGCAGTACTTC.

The chain recombines TRBV7-8 with TRBJ2-3; TRBD1 matches at 9 bases. The CDR3 has 15 residues. Unmatched junction bases numbered 4, after V lost 5 bases and J lost 1 base. The germline V gene has CDR1 SGHVS and CDR2 FQNEAQ. Written as DNA, the CDR3 is TGTGCCAGCAGCCTCCGGACAGGGGGCACAGATACGCAGTATTTT. Protein product: CASSLRTGGTDTQYF. Supplemented by reference TRBV7-8 and TRBJ2-3, the full variable domain reads GAGVSQSPRYKVAKRGQDVALRCDPISGHVSLFWYQQALGQGPEFLTYFQNEAQLDKSGLPSDRFFAERPEGSVSTLKIQRTQQEDSAVYLCASSLRTGGTDTQYFGPGTRLTVL.

The chain carries TRBV3-1 (or the pseudogene TRBV3-2) and TRBJ1-5; 7 bases are a match to TRBD1. V trimming: 4 bases; J trimming: 7 bases; junction bases outside the gene matches: 10. The CDR3 is made up of 15 amino acids. Germline V CDR1 and CDR2: LGHDT, YNNKEL (reference sequence). CDR3 bases: TGTGCCAGCAGCCTTGGGGTACAGGGGACCCAGCCCCAGCATTTT. Its protein is CASSLGVQGTQPQHF.

The chain combines TRBV9 with TRBJ2-3, with D hard to call. Germline V gene data show CDR1 as SGDLS and CDR2 as YYNGEE. This CDR3 spans 15 amino acids. V was cut by 0 bases and J by 7 bases, with 15 bases left in between. The CDR3 protein is CASSVEAGSEYTQYF. DNA of the CDR3: TGTGCCAGCAGCGTAGAGGCAGGTTCGGAATATACGCAGTATTTT.

The rearrangement joins TRBV30 to TRBJ1-6, with 7 bases identical to TRBD1. CDR3 length: 13 amino acids. After removal of 1 base from V and 6 bases from J, the junction contained 0 bases not matched to a gene. Germline V gene sequence: CDR1 GTSNPN, CDR2 SVGIG (reference sequence). CDR3 DNA: TGTGCCTGGAGTGGGGACAGTAATTCACCCCTCCACTTT. Amino acid sequence: CAWSGDSNSPLHF. The whole variable domain, remainder taken from reference TRBV30 and TRBJ1-6, is SQTIHQWPATLVQPVGSPLSLECTVEGTSNPNLYWYRQAAGRGLQLLFYSVGIGQISSEVPQNLSASRPQDRQFILSSKKLLLSDSGFYLCAWSGDSNSPLHFGNGTRLTVT.

This chain uses TRBV5-1 with TRBJ2-5, with 7 bases aligning to TRBD1. V lost 3 bases to trimming and J lost 3 bases; unmatched junction nucleotides: 8. CDR3 length equals 15 residues. Germline values: CDR1 SGHRS, CDR2 YFSETQ. DNA for the CDR3: TGCGCCAGCAGCTCGCTACGACAGGGAAAAGAGACCCAGTACTTC. Encoded protein: CASSSLRQGKETQYF.

The V gene is TRBV5-1, the J gene TRBJ2-2; 12 bases match TRBD2. V lost 0 bases to trimming and J lost 6 bases; unmatched junction nucleotides: 6. This CDR3 comprises 17 residues. Germline V gene sequence: CDR1 SGHRS, CDR2 YFSETQ. DNA for the CDR3: TGCGCCAGCAGCTTGGTGGCTAGCGGGAGGGCGGCCGGGGAGCTGTTTTTT. This translates into CASSLVASGRAAGELFF.

The chain recombines TRBV5-1 with TRBJ2-7, with TRBD1 matching over 11 bases. V gave up 4 bases and J gave up 4 bases; unmatched junction bases: 13. This CDR3 contains 17 residues. CDR1 is SGHRS and CDR2 is YFSETQ in the germline V gene. In nucleotides, the CDR3 is TGCGCCAGCAGCGGTACTTTCGCGCGGGACAGGGGGTACGAGCAGTACTTC. Its translation is CASSGTFARDRGYEQYF.

The chain joins TRBV7-8 to TRBJ1-2; D unresolved. The CDR3 has 13 residues. Trimming stripped 5 bases from V and 12 bases from J, with 19 bases between. Per germline, CDR1 SGHVS and CDR2 FQNEAQ. The CDR3 DNA follows: TGTGCCAGCAGCGGTAGCAGCTTAAGGGTGGACACCTTC. This codes for CASSGSSLRVDTF.

The chain links TRBV25-1 to TRBJ1-5; D perhaps matches TRBD1 (5 bases). Germline values: CDR1 MGHDK, CDR2 SYGVNS. Trimming pared 1 base from V and 3 bases from J, leaving 10 bases between. This CDR3 has 15 residues. The CDR3: CASSESLGDNQPQHF. CDR3 nucleotides: TGTGCCAGCAGTGAATCACTAGGGGACAATCAGCCCCAGCATTTT.

The chain has TRBV11-3 and TRBJ2-7; D uncertain. The CDR3 has 16 amino acids. Germline CDR1 and CDR2: SGHNT and YENEEA. The V end lost 5 bases, the J end lost 2 bases, and 19 bases lay between the germline ends. The CDR3 loop is CASSPTRAHETYEQYF. In DNA, the CDR3 is TGTGCCAGCAGCCCCACCCGAGCGCACGAAACCTACGAGCAGTACTTC.

V is TRBV6-5 and J is TRBJ1-2, with D possibly being TRBD1 (6 bases). Germline assignment: CDR1 MNHEY and CDR2 SVGAGI. The CDR3 consists of 13 residues. Deletions cut 6 bases from V and 4 bases from J, with 12 bases between. In DNA form, the CDR3 reads TGTGCCAGCAGACCTACAGGGCCCTATGGCTACACCTTC. Translation gives CASRPTGPYGYTF.

This chain uses TRBV25-1 with TRBJ2-3; unclear D gene. From germline, CDR1 is MGHDK and CDR2 SYGVNS. Trimming cost V 3 bases and J 4 bases, with 5 bases left between them. The CDR3 is 12 residues long. CDR3 coding DNA: TGTGCCAGCAGTGAGATCGCAGATACGCAGTATTTT. Protein product: CASSEIADTQYF.

This clone was picked up one time. This chain links TRBV20-1 with TRBJ2-3, with D perhaps TRBD2 (7 bases). Germline loops: CDR1 DFQATT, CDR2 SNEGSKA (reference sequence). The V and J ends lost 3 bases and 4 bases respectively, with 14 bases between them. The CDR3 has 14 residues. DNA of the CDR3: TGCAGTGCTAGTAGGGGGGAGGGTCCAGATACGCAGTATTTT. Translation: CSASRGEGPDTQYF.

The J gene is TRBJ1-1, the V gene TRBV6-2 or TRBV6-3; perhaps TRBD1 as D (5 bases). CDR1 and CDR2 (germline): MNHEY, SVGEGT. V was clipped by 2 bases and J by 4 bases, with 14 bases between them. The CDR3 runs to 15 residues. The CDR3 nucleotides are TGTGCCAGCAGTTACGGGGGTTCCCCCATCACTGAAGCTTTCTTT. Its protein product is CASSYGGSPITEAFF.

V gene TRBV28 combines with J gene TRBJ1-4, with a weak D call TRBD1 (5 bases). Deletions cut 3 bases from V and 2 bases from J, with 10 bases between. The CDR3 covers 15 residues. The germline gives CDR1 MDHEN, CDR2 SYDVKM. The chain's CDR3 is CASSFQGMTNEKLFF. The CDR3 region has the DNA TGTGCCAGCAGTTTCCAGGGAATGACTAATGAAAAACTGTTTTTT.

This clone was observed a handful of times. The CDR3 spells CASHSFGNSPLHF. The CDR3 region has the DNA TGTGCCAGCCACAGTTTCGGTAATTCACCCCTCCACTTT. V gene TRBV6-5 combines with J gene TRBJ1-6; D is ambiguous. This CDR3 contains 13 residues. The ends were cut back, 8 bases at V and 6 bases at J, with 11 bases in the middle. Germline V gives CDR1 MNHEY, CDR2 SVGAGI.

This chain uses TRBV5-1 with TRBJ1-1; maybe TRBD1 (6 bases). Trimming removed 2 bases from V and 5 bases from J, with 13 bases in between. Per germline, CDR1 SGHRS and CDR2 YFSETQ. The length of the CDR3 is 14 residues. This CDR3 is CASSFSGENTEAFF. The DNA for the CDR3 is TGCGCCAGCAGCTTTTCAGGGGAGAATACTGAAGCTTTCTTT.

The chain carries TRBV5-1 and TRBJ1-2, with 8 nucleotides matching TRBD1. J lost 4 bases, V lost 4 bases, and 6 bases had no gene match. This CDR3 is built from 14 residues. Germline CDR1 and CDR2: SGHRS and YFSETQ. The CDR3: CASSPQGAGYGYTF. CDR3 in DNA: TGCGCCAGCAGCCCCCAGGGGGCCGGCTATGGCTACACCTTC.

The chain couples TRBV19 to TRBJ1-2; no clear D gene. Germline V lookup: CDR1 LNHDA, CDR2 SQIVND (reference sequence). The CDR3 covers 13 residues. CDR3 nucleotide sequence: TGTGCAACAAGGAGCACGGAAAACTATGGCTACACCTTC. This translates into CATRSTENYGYTF.

The rearrangement links TRBV3-1 (or the pseudogene TRBV3-2) to TRBJ2-7, with D hard to call. V was trimmed by 4 bases and J by 4 bases, leaving 5 bases between them. There are 11 residues in the CDR3. Germline values: CDR1 LGHDT, CDR2 YNNKEL (reference sequence). The CDR3 loop reads CASSLNYEQYF. CDR3 DNA: TGTGCCAGCAGCCTTAATTACGAGCAGTACTTC.

The chain has TRBV30 and TRBJ2-1, with 7 bases identical to TRBD2. Germline trimming cut 0 bases from V and 8 bases from J; bases unmatched to any gene: 7. Germline loops: CDR1 GTSNPN, CDR2 SVGIG (reference sequence). This CDR3 has 14 amino acids. The CDR3 nucleotides read TGTGCCTGGAGTGTAGGGGCGGGGGTCTATGAGCAGTTCTTC. It is translated as CAWSVGAGVYEQFF.

The chain links TRBV7-9 to TRBJ2-5; the D is unclear. Germline-derived CDR1 and CDR2 are SEHNR and FQNEAQ (reference sequence). This CDR3 spans 13 amino acids. Trimming pared 1 base from V and 4 bases from J, leaving 7 bases between. CDR3 in amino acids: CASSLGLGETQYF. The CDR3 nucleotides are TGTGCCAGCAGCTTAGGGCTGGGAGAGACCCAGTACTTC.